One sample yielded the 17 T cell receptor beta chains listed below, sequenced in a study of beta chain features in type 1 diabetes. Expressed TCRB transcripts were sequenced, since all the RNA that had been isolated was reverse transcribed. TCRdb's table, derived via immunoSEQ multiplex PCR, lists solely in-frame clones and lacks some. The data hold under 500,000 clones, with approximately 28% observed a single time. The sequencing input was naive CD4+ T cells from blood. These receptors were taken from a man between 18 and 29 years old in good health.

The chain has TRBV29-1 and TRBJ2-1, with TRBD2 matching over 8 bases. Germline V gives CDR1 SQVTM, CDR2 ANQGSEA. There are 14 residues in the CDR3. Trimming at V came to 2 bases and at J to 7 bases, leaving 7 bases not matched to a gene. The CDR3 nucleotides read TGCAGCGTTGAATTTCTAGCGGGTCGTAATGAGCAGTTCTTC. It is translated as CSVEFLAGRNEQFF.

The V and J genes are TRBV9 and TRBJ2-7; tentatively, D is TRBD2 (6 bases). Trimming shortened V by 1 base and J by 7 bases, and 15 bases separated the two germline ends. Germline V gene data show CDR1 as SGDLS and CDR2 as YYNGEE. This CDR3 contains 14 residues. The CDR3 sequence: CASSVSPWGEEQYF. In nucleotides, the CDR3 is TGTGCCAGCAGCGTATCTCCGTGGGGGGAAGAGCAGTACTTC.

This clone came up a few times. The chain carries TRBV7-9 and TRBJ2-3; tentatively, D is TRBD2 (6 bases). Deletions cut 7 bases from V and 4 bases from J, with 18 bases between. This CDR3 has 15 amino acids. The germline CDR1 and CDR2 sequences are SEHNR and FQNEAQ (reference sequence). The CDR3, as DNA: TGTGCCAGCAACGGAGGGAGCGGTGGAGCAGATACGCAGTATTTT. It yields the protein CASNGGSGGADTQYF.

This rearrangement joins TRBV12-5 to TRBJ2-3; D might be TRBD2 (6 bases). This CDR3 spans 16 amino acids. Germline V gives CDR1 LGHNT, CDR2 FRNRAP. Trimming took off 7 bases at V and 3 bases at J, with 20 bases between the two ends. The CDR3 region has the DNA TGTGCTAGTGCCTTGGCCCCGGGGGTAGGGACAGATACGCAGTATTTT. Translated, it gives CASALAPGVGTDTQYF.

This clone showed up just a few times. The V and J genes are TRBV4-1 and TRBJ2-2; D perhaps matches TRBD1 (5 bases). Trimming shortened V by 1 base and J by 4 bases, and 16 bases separated the two germline ends. The germline V gene encodes CDR1 MGHRA and CDR2 YSYEKL. The CDR3 extends over 17 amino acids. The CDR3 here is CASSQVGKGVRTGELFF. DNA of the CDR3: TGCGCCAGCAGCCAAGTAGGAAAAGGGGTGCGCACCGGGGAGCTGTTTTTT.

The V gene is TRBV30, the J gene TRBJ1-4, with TRBD1 matching over 11 bases. V shed 2 bases, J shed 9 bases, and the junction held 2 bases outside the gene matches. Germline assignment: CDR1 GTSNPN and CDR2 SVGIG (reference sequence). The CDR3 loop spans 13 amino acids. CDR3 nucleotide sequence: TGTGCCTGGAGTCCGGACAGGGGGCAAAAACTGTTTTTT. As protein: CAWSPDRGQKLFF.

This clone was seen more than once but under ten times. V and J are TRBV5-1 and TRBJ2-1, with a weak D call TRBD2 (5 bases). V was pared by 2 bases and J by 8 bases, with 14 bases between. CDR3 length: 14 residues. Germline V gives CDR1 SGHRS, CDR2 YFSETQ. The CDR3, as DNA: TGCGCCAGCAGCTTCTGGGTAGGGCGGGATGAGCAGTTCTTC. Its protein product is CASSFWVGRDEQFF.

V gene TRBV25-1 combines with J gene TRBJ1-5; possibly TRBD1 for D (5 bases). The germline V gene has CDR1 MGHDK and CDR2 SYGVNS. The V and J ends lost 1 base and 2 bases respectively, with 12 bases between them. The CDR3 is 16 residues long. CDR3 residues: CASSESRGWGNQPQHF. CDR3 nucleotides: TGTGCCAGCAGTGAATCGCGGGGCTGGGGCAATCAGCCCCAGCATTTT.

This clone has just a few counts. The chain is built from TRBV30 and TRBJ1-5; 9 bases agree with TRBD1. The CDR3 has 15 residues. Losses at the gene ends were 3 bases for V and 3 bases for J; bases not matched to a gene: 6. Germline CDR1 is GTSNPN and CDR2 is SVGIG (reference sequence). In DNA, the CDR3 is TGTGCCTGGAGGGTAAGGACAGGGGACAATCAGCCCCAGCATTTT. This sequence encodes CAWRVRTGDNQPQHF.

This clone was recorded a few times. This chain connects TRBV2 to TRBJ2-4; D is ambiguous. The length of the CDR3 is 14 residues. The ends were cut back, 3 bases at V and 0 bases at J, with 6 bases in the middle. The V gene's germline CDR1 is SNHLY and CDR2 FYNNEI. CDR3 region: CASSEPLAKNIQYF. DNA for the CDR3: TGTGCCAGCAGTGAGCCTTTAGCCAAAAACATTCAGTACTTC.

This clone turned up a few times. J is TRBJ2-1 and V is TRBV14; 12 bases match TRBD2. Germline trimming cut 3 bases from V and 6 bases from J; bases unmatched to any gene: 12. This CDR3 is built from 18 residues. Germline values: CDR1 SGHDN, CDR2 FVKESK. The CDR3 DNA is TGTGCCAGCAGCCATTTCAATCGGGCTAGCGGGAGGGCCAATGAGCAGTTCTTC. Its protein is CASSHFNRASGRANEQFF.

This clone was recorded a few times. The chain links TRBV30 to TRBJ2-2, with 7 bases lining up with TRBD1. Trimming cost V 3 bases and J 0 bases; bases outside gene matches: 4. The germline V gene has CDR1 GTSNPN and CDR2 SVGIG (reference sequence). This CDR3 region has 15 residues. The CDR3 reads CAWSRDRTNTGELFF. CDR3 bases: TGTGCCTGGAGCAGGGACAGAACGAACACCGGGGAGCTGTTTTTT. Combining the CDR3 with reference TRBV30 and TRBJ2-2 gives the whole variable domain SQTIHQWPATLVQPVGSPLSLECTVEGTSNPNLYWYRQAAGRGLQLLFYSVGIGQISSEVPQNLSASRPQDRQFILSSKKLLLSDSGFYLCAWSRDRTNTGELFFGEGSRLTVL.

V usage is TRBV30 and J usage is TRBJ2-7; 13 nucleotides agree with TRBD2. CDR3 size: 15 residues. J was trimmed by 5 bases and V by 3 bases; bases with no gene match: 7. Germline V lookup: CDR1 GTSNPN, CDR2 SVGIG (reference sequence). The CDR3 bases are TGTGCCTGGAGCCTCGGACTAGCGGGAGTAAACGAGCAGTACTTC. This gives the protein CAWSLGLAGVNEQYF.

This rearrangement joins TRBV5-4 to TRBJ1-1; tentatively, D is TRBD1 (5 bases). V was trimmed by 4 bases and J by 0 bases, leaving 10 bases between them. Germline V gene lookup returns CDR1 SGHNT and CDR2 YYREEE (reference sequence). The CDR3 extends over 14 amino acids. The CDR3 loop reads CASSAGPLNTEAFF. The CDR3, as DNA: TGTGCCAGCAGCGCGGGACCGCTGAACACTGAAGCTTTCTTT.

The chain links TRBV7-8 to TRBJ2-7; D possibly corresponds to TRBD1 (6 bases). The CDR3 consists of 14 residues. CDR1 and CDR2 from the germline V gene are SGHVS and FQNEAQ. V was trimmed by 3 bases and J by 0 bases, leaving 9 bases between them. In DNA, the CDR3 is TGTGCCAGCAGCTTTCAGGGGAGCTCCTACGAGCAGTACTTC. The encoded protein is CASSFQGSSYEQYF.

The J gene is TRBJ2-7, the V gene TRBV15, with TRBD2 matching 7 bases. With V trimmed by 1 base and J by 0 bases, 3 bases remained unmatched. The CDR3 is 15 amino acids. Germline-derived CDR1 and CDR2 are LNHNV and YYDKDF (reference sequence). The DNA for the CDR3 is TGTGCCACCAGCAGAGTAGCGGGTTACTCCTACGAGCAGTACTTC. Its translation is CATSRVAGYSYEQYF.

In its sample, this clone was seen a few times. The chain joins TRBV7-2 to TRBJ1-1; D is uncertain. The V end was cut by 2 bases, the J end by 4 bases, with 5 bases between. The germline V gene has CDR1 SGHTA and CDR2 FQGNSA. The CDR3 runs 12 residues. The CDR3 spells CASSLISTEAFF. In nucleotides, the CDR3 is TGTGCCAGCAGCTTAATATCCACTGAAGCTTTCTTT.